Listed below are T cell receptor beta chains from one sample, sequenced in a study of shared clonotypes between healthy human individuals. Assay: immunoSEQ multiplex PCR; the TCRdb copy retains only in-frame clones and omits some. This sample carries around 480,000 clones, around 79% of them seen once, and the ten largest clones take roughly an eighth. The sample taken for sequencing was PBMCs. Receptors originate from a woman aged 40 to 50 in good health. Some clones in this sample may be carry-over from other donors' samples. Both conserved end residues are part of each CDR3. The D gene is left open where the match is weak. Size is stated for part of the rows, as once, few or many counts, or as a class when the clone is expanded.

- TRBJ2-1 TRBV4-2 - CASSQEVTDDVAQGQFF TGTGCCAGCAGCCAAGAAGTGACCGACGATGTGGCGCAAGGGCAGTTCTTC
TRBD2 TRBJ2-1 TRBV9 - CASSPGAGSMYNEQFF TGTGCCAGCAGCCCGGGAGCGGGGTCCATGTACAATGAGCAGTTCTTC
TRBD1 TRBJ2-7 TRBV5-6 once CASSLPGTGDEQYF TGTGCCAGCAGCTTGCCTGGGACAGGGGACGAGCAGTACTTC
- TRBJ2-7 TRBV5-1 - CASSIQSGSLEQYF TGCGCCAGCAGCATACAGAGTGGCTCTCTCGAGCAGTACTTC
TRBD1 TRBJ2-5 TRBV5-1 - CASSLGPGQGQETQYF TGCGCCAGCAGCTTGGGGCCGGGACAGGGACAAGAGACCCAGTACTTC
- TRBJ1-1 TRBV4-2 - CASSLGGHPYTEAFF TGTGCCAGCAGCTTGGGAGGACACCCATACACTGAAGCTTTCTTT
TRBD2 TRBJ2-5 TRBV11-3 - CASSPGLAGEGQETQYF TGTGCCAGCAGCCCGGGACTAGCGGGAGAGGGGCAAGAGACCCAGTACTTC
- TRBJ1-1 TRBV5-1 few CASSYRDMNTEAFF TGCGCCAGCAGCTACCGGGACATGAACACTGAAGCTTTCTTT
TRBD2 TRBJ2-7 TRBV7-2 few CASSLRLAGGYEQYF TGTGCCAGCAGCTTACGACTAGCGGGAGGCTACGAGCAGTACTTC
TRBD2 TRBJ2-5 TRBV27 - CASSPYRTSGKKETQYF TGTGCCAGCAGTCCCTACCGGACTAGCGGGAAAAAAGAGACCCAGTACTTC
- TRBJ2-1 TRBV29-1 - CSVEGGAGGYNEQFF TGCAGCGTGGAGGGTGGGGCAGGGGGATACAATGAGCAGTTCTTC
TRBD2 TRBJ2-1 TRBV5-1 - CASSFETSAQFF TGCGCCAGCAGCTTTGAAACTAGCGCTCAGTTCTTC
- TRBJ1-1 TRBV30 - CAWNRVGLRRTEAFF TGTGCCTGGAATCGGGTGGGCCTCAGAAGGACTGAAGCTTTCTTT
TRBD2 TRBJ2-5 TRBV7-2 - CASSLVGTSGNLQQTQYF TGTGCCAGCAGCTTAGTTGGGACTAGCGGGAACCTTCAACAGACCCAGTACTTC
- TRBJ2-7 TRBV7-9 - CASSLPYTREQYF TGTGCCAGCAGCTTACCATATACGCGGGAGCAGTACTTC